This TCR beta chain was captured in a study of cytomegalovirus exposure and HLA in healthy donors. Study results and caveats: Judged likely to be a sequencing artifact was a cluster of highly shared sequence variants.

The germline V gene encodes CDR1 SEHNR and CDR2 FQNEAQ (reference sequence). Trimming removed 1 base from V and 1 base from J, with 7 bases in between. CDR3 length: 14 amino acids. As to this clone: Its antigen is unidentified.

It was with 60 Vbeta and 13 Jbeta primers that the PCR ran. The table came from immunoSEQ multiplex PCR; TCRdb's copy has only in-frame clones and leaves some out. The sample consists of 170,000 or so clones, over 70% of them appearing once. The sequence was obtained from a woman aged 45 to 65 in good health and CMV-seropositive. Sequencing used PBMCs. The J gene is TRBJ1-1, the V gene TRBV7-9; the D is unclear. In DNA form, the CDR3 reads TGTGCCAGCAGCTTAGGTGGGAGGAACACTGAAGCTTTCTTT. It encodes CASSLGGRNTEAFF.